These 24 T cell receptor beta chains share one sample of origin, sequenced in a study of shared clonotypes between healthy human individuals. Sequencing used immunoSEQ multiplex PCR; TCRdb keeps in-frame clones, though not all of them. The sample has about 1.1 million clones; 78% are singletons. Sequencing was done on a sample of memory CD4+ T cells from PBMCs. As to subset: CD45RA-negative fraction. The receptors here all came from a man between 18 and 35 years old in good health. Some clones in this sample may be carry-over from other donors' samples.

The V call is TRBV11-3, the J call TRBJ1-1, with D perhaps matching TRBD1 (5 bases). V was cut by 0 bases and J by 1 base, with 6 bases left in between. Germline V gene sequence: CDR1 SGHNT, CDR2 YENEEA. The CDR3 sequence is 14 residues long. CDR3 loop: CASSLDGANTEAFF. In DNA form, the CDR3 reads TGTGCCAGCAGCTTAGACGGGGCGAACACTGAAGCTTTCTTT.

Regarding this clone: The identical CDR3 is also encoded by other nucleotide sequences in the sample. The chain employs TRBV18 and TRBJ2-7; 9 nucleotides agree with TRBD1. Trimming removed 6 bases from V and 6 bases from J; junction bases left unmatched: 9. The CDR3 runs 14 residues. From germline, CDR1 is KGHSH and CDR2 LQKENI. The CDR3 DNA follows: TGTGCCAGCTCCCCGGGACAGGGTGCTAGCGAGCAGTACTTC. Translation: CASSPGQGASEQYF.

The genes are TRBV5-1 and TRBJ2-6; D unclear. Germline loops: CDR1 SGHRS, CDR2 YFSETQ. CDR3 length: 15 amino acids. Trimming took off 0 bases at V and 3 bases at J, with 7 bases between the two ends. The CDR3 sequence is CASSLAPGGANVLTF. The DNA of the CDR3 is TGCGCCAGCAGCTTGGCCCCAGGTGGGGCCAACGTCCTGACTTTC.

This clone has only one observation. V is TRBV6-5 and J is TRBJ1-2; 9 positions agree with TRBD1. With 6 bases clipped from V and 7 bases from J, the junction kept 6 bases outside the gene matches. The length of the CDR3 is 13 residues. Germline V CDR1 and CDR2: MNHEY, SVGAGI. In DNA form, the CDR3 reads TGTGCCAGCAGCCCCGGACAGGGGTTTGGCTACACCTTC. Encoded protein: CASSPGQGFGYTF.

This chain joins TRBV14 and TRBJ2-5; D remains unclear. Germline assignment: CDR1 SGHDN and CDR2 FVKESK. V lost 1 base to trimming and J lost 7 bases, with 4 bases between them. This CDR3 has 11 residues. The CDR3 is CASSQGVTQYF. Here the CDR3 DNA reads TGTGCCAGCAGCCAAGGGGTGACCCAGTACTTC.

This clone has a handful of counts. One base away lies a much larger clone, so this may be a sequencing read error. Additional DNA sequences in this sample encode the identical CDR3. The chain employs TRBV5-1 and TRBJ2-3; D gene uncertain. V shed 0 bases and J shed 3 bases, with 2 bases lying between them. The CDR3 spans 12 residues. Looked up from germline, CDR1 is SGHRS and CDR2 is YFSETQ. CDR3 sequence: CASSLETDTQYF. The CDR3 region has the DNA TGCGCCAGCAGCTTGGAAACAGATACGCAGTATTTT. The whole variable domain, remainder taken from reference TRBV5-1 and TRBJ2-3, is KAGVTQTPRYLIKTRGQQVTLSCSPISGHRSVSWYQQTPGQGLQFLFEYFSETQRNKGNFPGRFSGRQFSNSRSEMNVSTLELGDSALYLCASSLETDTQYFGPGTRLTVL.

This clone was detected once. The CDR3 DNA sequence: TGCGCCAGCAGCTTGGTTCTGGGAGAGACCCAGTACTTC. Translation: CASSLVLGETQYF. This chain joins TRBV5-1 and TRBJ2-5; D gene ambiguous. CDR3 length: 13 amino acids. The germline V gene encodes CDR1 SGHRS and CDR2 YFSETQ. Trimming removed 0 bases at V and 4 bases at J, with 7 bases between.

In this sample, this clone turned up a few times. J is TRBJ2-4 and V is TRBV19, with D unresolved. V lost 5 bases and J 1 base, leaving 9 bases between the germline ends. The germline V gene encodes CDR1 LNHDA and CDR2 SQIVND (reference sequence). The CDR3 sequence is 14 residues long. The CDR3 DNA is TGTGCCAGTAGTTCCTGGTCGGCCAAAAACATTCAGTACTTC. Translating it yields CASSSWSAKNIQYF.

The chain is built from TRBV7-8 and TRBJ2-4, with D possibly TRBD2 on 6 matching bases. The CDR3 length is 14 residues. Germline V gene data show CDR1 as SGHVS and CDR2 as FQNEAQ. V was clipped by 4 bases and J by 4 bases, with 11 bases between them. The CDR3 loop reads CASSSGTPKNIQYF. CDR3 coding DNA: TGTGCCAGCAGCTCCGGGACTCCAAAAAACATTCAGTACTTC.

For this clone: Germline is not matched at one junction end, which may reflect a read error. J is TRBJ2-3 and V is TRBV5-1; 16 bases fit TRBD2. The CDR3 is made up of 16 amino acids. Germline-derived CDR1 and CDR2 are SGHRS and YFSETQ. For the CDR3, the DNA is TGCGCCAGCAGTTTGGGACTAGCGGGAGGGCTGGATACGCAGTATTTT. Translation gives CASSLGLAGGLDTQYF.

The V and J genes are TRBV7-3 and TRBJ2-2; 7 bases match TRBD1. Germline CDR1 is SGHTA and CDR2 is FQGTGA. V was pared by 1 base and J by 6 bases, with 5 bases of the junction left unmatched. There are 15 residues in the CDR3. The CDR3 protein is CASSLNRQGAGELFF. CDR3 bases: TGTGCCAGCAGCTTAAACAGACAGGGTGCCGGGGAGCTGTTTTTT.

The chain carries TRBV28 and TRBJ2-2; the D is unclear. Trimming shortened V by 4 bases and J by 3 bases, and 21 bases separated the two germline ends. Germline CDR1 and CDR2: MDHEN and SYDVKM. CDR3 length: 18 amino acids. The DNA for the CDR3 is TGTGCCAGCAGTTCTCTTTTGACCTGGGGTGGGGACACCGGGGAGCTGTTTTTT. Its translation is CASSSLLTWGGDTGELFF.

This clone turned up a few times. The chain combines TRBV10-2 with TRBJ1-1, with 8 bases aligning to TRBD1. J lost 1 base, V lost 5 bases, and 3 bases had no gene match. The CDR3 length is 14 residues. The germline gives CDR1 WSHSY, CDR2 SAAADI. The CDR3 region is CASSFGQGNTEAFF. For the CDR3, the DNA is TGCGCCAGCAGTTTCGGACAGGGGAACACTGAAGCTTTCTTT.

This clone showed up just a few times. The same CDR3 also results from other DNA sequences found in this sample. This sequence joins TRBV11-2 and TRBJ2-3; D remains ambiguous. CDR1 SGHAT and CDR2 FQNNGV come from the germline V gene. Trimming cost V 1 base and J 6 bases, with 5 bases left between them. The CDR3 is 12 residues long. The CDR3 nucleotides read TGTGCCAGCAGCTTAGGGGCTGATACGCAGTATTTT. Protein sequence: CASSLGADTQYF.

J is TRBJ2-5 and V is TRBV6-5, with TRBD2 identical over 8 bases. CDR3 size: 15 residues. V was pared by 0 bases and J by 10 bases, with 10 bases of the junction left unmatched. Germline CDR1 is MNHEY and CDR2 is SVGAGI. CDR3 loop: CASSYSMTSGGSQYF. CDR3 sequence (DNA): TGTGCCAGCAGTTACTCGATGACCAGCGGGGGAAGCCAGTACTTC.

As DNA, the CDR3 is TGTGCCAGCAGTTTGCCAGGGACGAGGGTAGATACGCAGTATTTT. It encodes CASSLPGTRVDTQYF. V is TRBV28 and J is TRBJ2-3; the D call may be TRBD1 or TRBD2 (5 bases each). The CDR3 is made up of 15 amino acids. Per germline, CDR1 MDHEN and CDR2 SYDVKM. Trimming left V 3 bases short and J 5 bases short, with 15 bases between. Full variable domain (missing parts from reference TRBV28 and TRBJ2-3): DVKVTQSSRYLVKRTGEKVFLECVQDMDHENMFWYRQDPGLGLRLIYFSYDVKMKEKGDIPEGYSVSREKKERFSLILESASTNQTSMYLCASSLPGTRVDTQYFGPGTRLTVL.

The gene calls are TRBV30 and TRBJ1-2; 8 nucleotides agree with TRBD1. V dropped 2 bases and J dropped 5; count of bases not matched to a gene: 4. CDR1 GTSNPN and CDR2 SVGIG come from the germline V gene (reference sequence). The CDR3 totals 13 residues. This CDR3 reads CAWSPTGEYGYTF. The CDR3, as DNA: TGTGCCTGGAGTCCGACAGGGGAGTATGGCTACACCTTC.

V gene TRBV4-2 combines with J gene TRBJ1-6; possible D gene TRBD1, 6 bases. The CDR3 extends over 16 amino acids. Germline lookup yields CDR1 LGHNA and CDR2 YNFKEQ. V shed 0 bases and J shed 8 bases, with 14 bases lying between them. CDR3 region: CASSQDYREVDSPLHF. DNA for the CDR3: TGTGCCAGCAGCCAAGATTACAGGGAGGTTGATTCACCCCTCCACTTT.

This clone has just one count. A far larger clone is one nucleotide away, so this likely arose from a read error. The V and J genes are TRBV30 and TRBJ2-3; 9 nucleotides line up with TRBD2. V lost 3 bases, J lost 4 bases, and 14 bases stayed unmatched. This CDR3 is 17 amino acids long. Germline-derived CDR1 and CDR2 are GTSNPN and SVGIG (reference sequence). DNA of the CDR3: TGTGCCTGGAGGAGTATGGGGCTAGCGGGATTCGCAGATACGCAGTATTTT. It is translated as CAWRSMGLAGFADTQYF.

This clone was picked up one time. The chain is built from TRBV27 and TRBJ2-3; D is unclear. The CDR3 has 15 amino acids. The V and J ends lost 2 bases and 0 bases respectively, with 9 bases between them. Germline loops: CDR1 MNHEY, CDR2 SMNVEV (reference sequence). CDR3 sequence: CASSLRRGSTDTQYF. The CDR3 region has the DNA TGTGCCAGCAGTTTACGGCGCGGTAGCACAGATACGCAGTATTTT.

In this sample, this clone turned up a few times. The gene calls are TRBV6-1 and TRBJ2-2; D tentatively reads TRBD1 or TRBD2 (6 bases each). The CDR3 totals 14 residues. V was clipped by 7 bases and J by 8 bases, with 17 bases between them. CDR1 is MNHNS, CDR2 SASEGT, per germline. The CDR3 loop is CASIRERGPGELFF. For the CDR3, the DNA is TGTGCCAGCATTAGGGAACGGGGGCCTGGGGAGCTGTTTTTT.

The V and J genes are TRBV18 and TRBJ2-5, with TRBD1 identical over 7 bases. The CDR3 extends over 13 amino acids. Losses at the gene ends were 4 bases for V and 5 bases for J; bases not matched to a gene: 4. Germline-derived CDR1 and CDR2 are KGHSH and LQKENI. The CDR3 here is CASSLPGQETQYF. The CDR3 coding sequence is TGTGCCAGCTCACTACCGGGACAGGAGACCCAGTACTTC. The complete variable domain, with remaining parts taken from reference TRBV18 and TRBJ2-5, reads NAGVMQNPRHLVRRRGQEARLRCSPMKGHSHVYWYRQLPEEGLKFMVYLQKENIIDESGMPKERFSAEFPKEGPSILRIQQVVRGDSAAYFCASSLPGQETQYFGPGTRLLVL.

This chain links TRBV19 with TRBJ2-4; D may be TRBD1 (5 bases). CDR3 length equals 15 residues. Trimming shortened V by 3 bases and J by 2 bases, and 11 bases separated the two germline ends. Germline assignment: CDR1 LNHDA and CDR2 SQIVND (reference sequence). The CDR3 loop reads CASSIQGRSKNIQYF. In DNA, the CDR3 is TGTGCCAGTAGTATCCAGGGAAGGTCCAAAAACATTCAGTACTTC.

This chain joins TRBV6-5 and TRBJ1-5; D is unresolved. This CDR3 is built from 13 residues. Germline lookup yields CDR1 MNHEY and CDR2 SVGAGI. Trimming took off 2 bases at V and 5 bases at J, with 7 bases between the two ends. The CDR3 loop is CASSYGQDQPQHF. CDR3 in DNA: TGTGCCAGCAGTTACGGGCAGGATCAGCCCCAGCATTTT.